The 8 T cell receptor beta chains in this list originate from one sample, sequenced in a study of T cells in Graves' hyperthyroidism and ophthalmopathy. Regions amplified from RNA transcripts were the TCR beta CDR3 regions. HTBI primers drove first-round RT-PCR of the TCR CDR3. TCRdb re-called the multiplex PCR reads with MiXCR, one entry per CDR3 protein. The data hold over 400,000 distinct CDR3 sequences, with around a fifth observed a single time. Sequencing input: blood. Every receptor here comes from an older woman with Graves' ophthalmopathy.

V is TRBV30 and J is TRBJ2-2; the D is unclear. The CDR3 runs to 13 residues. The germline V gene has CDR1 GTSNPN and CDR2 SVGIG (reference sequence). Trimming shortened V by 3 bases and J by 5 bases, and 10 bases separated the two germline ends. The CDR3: CAWRFVGTGELFF. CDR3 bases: TGTGCCTGGAGATTCGTGGGGACCGGGGAGCTGTTTTTT.

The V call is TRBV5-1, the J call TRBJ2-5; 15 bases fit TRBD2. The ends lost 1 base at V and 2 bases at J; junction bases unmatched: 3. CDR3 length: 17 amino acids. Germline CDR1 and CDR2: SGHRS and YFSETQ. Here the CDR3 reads CASSLKGLAGGQETQYF. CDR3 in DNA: TGCGCCAGCAGCTTGAAGGGACTAGCGGGAGGTCAAGAGACCCAGTACTTC.

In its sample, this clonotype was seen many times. The CDR3 region has the DNA TGTGCCAGCAGTTTAGGCGGGCGCACCGGGGAGCTGTTTTTT. Translation gives CASSLGGRTGELFF. J is TRBJ2-2 and V is TRBV12-3 or TRBV12-4; possibly TRBD2 for D (5 bases). The length of the CDR3 is 14 residues. Trimming removed 1 base from V and 4 bases from J, with 7 bases in between.

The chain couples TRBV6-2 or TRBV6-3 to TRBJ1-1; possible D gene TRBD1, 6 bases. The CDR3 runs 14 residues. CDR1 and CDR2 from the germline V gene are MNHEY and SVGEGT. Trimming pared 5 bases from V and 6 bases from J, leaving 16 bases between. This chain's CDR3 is CASSRDNPMAEAFF. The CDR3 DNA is TGTGCCAGCAGTCGGGACAACCCTATGGCTGAAGCTTTCTTT.

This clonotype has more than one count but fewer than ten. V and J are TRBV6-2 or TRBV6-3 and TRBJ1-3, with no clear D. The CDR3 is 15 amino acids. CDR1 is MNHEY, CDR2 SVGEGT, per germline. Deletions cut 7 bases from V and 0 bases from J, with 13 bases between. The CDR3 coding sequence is TGTGCCAGCACCATTGACGGATTCTCTGGAAACACCATATATTTT. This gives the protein CASTIDGFSGNTIYF.

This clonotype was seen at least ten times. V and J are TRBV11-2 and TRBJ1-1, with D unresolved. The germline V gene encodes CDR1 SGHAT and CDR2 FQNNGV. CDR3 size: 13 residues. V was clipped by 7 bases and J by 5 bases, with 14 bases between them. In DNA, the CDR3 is TGTGCCAGCACCTTGGGCCCAGGAACTGAAGCTTTCTTT. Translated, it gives CASTLGPGTEAFF.

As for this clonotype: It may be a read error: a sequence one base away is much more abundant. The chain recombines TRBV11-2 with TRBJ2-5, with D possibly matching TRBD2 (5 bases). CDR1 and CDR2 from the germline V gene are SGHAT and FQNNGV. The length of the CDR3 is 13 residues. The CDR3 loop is CASSFSGQDTQYF. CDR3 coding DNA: TGTGCCAGCAGCTTCAGCGGCCAAGATACCCAGTACTTC.

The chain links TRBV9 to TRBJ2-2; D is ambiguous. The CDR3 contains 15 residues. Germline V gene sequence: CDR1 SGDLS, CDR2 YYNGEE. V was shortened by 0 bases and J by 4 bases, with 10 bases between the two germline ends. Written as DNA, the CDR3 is TGTGCCAGCAGCGTAGGAACGACGTCCACCGGGGAGCTGTTTTTT. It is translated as CASSVGTTSTGELFF. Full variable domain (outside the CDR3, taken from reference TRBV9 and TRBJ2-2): DSGVTQTPKHLITATGQRVTLRCSPRSGDLSVYWYQQSLDQGLQFLIQYYNGEERAKGNILERFSAQQFPDLHSELNLSSLELGDSALYFCASSVGTTSTGELFFGEGSRLTVL.